The 28 T cell receptor beta chains in this list originate from one sample, sequenced in a study of blood T cell repertoires in COVID-19. Clones were sequenced by immunoSEQ multiplex PCR, and TCRdb holds only the in-frame ones, with some missing. The table includes about 190,000 clones, about nine tenths detected once. Material: peripheral blood. The receptors here all came from a man aged 35 to 55 with acute or convalescent COVID-19.

This chain joins TRBV5-4 and TRBJ2-1; TRBD2 might be the D (7 bases). The V gene's germline CDR1 is SGHNT and CDR2 YYREEE (reference sequence). V lost 1 base to trimming and J lost 2 bases, with 13 bases between them. This CDR3 has 16 residues. CDR3 amino acids: CASSLPGAGAYNEQFF. In DNA, the CDR3 is TGTGCCAGCAGCTTGCCGGGGGCGGGGGCCTACAATGAGCAGTTCTTC.

The chain has TRBV4-1 and TRBJ2-7; 9 nucleotides agree with TRBD1. Germline trimming cut 5 bases from V and 7 bases from J; bases unmatched to any gene: 12. Germline-derived CDR1 and CDR2 are MGHRA and YSYEKL. This CDR3 contains 15 residues. The CDR3, as DNA: TGCGCCAGCAGCGGTCGGACAGGGGAAAGAGGGGAGCAGTACTTC. This gives the protein CASSGRTGERGEQYF.

This clone was seen once. The V and J genes are TRBV2 and TRBJ1-5; 8 nucleotides match TRBD1. The CDR3 is 16 residues long. V dropped 3 bases and J dropped 4; count of bases not matched to a gene: 8. CDR1 and CDR2 from the germline V gene are SNHLY and FYNNEI. CDR3 sequence: CASSDPPGQANQPQHF. In DNA form, the CDR3 reads TGTGCCAGCAGTGACCCCCCGGGACAGGCGAATCAGCCCCAGCATTTT.

This chain's CDR3 is CASSQGGQGVWNSPLHF. For the CDR3, the DNA is TGTGCCAGCAGCCAAGGAGGGCAGGGGGTATGGAATTCACCCCTCCACTTT. The chain uses TRBV3-1 (or the pseudogene TRBV3-2) and TRBJ1-6, with 7 positions matching TRBD1. The J segment lost 7 bases and the V segment lost 1 base, leaving 10 bases of the junction unmatched. The germline CDR1 and CDR2 sequences are LGHDT and YNNKEL (reference sequence). CDR3 length: 17 residues.

The chain uses TRBV5-1 and TRBJ2-6; D is unresolved. The CDR3 is made up of 14 amino acids. The V gene's germline CDR1 is SGHRS and CDR2 YFSETQ. V lost 0 bases, J lost 4 bases, and 5 bases lay in between. This chain's CDR3 is CASSLGHGANVLTF. CDR3 bases: TGCGCCAGCAGCTTGGGACACGGGGCCAACGTCCTGACTTTC.

This clone was recorded only once. The J gene is TRBJ2-5, the V gene TRBV6-5; 9 bases match TRBD2. The germline V gene encodes CDR1 MNHEY and CDR2 SVGAGI. The CDR3 is 15 residues long. V lost 7 bases, J lost 5 bases, and 11 bases stayed unmatched. The CDR3 nucleotides are TGTGCCAGCAAGGGTCGGCTAGCGGGGTTGGAGACCCAGTACTTC. It encodes CASKGRLAGLETQYF.

The chain uses TRBV5-1 and TRBJ2-1, with 11 nucleotides matching TRBD2. This CDR3 has 13 residues. CDR1 SGHRS and CDR2 YFSETQ come from the germline V gene. Losses at the gene ends were 5 bases for V and 5 bases for J; bases not matched to a gene: 0. The CDR3 spells CASRLAGDNEQFF. The CDR3 DNA reads as TGCGCCAGCAGACTAGCGGGGGACAATGAGCAGTTCTTC.

There are a few counts of this clone. The chain carries TRBV19 and TRBJ1-1; a possible D gene is TRBD1 (6 bases). Germline-derived CDR1 and CDR2 are LNHDA and SQIVND (reference sequence). V was clipped by 7 bases and J by 1 base, with 10 bases between them. This CDR3 is built from 13 residues. CDR3 sequence reads: CASNPQGNTEAFF. CDR3 coding DNA: TGTGCCAGTAACCCACAGGGGAACACTGAAGCTTTCTTT.

The chain combines TRBV29-1 with TRBJ2-2; 10 bases are shared with TRBD1. V dropped 6 bases and J dropped 7; count of bases not matched to a gene: 11. The CDR3 consists of 15 residues. Germline CDR1 reads SQVTM; CDR2 reads ANQGSEA. The CDR3, as DNA: TGCAGCGTCACCGGGACAGGGGTATTGGGCGGGGAGCTGTTTTTT. It codes for CSVTGTGVLGGELFF.

The chain uses TRBV25-1 and TRBJ2-2; 7 positions match TRBD1. The germline gives CDR1 MGHDK, CDR2 SYGVNS. V was pared by 1 base and J by 0 bases, with 2 bases of the junction left unmatched. This CDR3 has 16 residues. CDR3 region: CASSELTGANTGELFF. Written as DNA, the CDR3 is TGTGCCAGCAGTGAATTAACAGGGGCGAACACCGGGGAGCTGTTTTTT.

In its sample, this clone was seen a few times. This chain uses TRBV4-1 with TRBJ1-5; 7 positions match TRBD1. This CDR3 spans 15 amino acids. Germline V gives CDR1 MGHRA, CDR2 YSYEKL. V gave up 0 bases and J gave up 3 bases; unmatched junction bases: 2. The CDR3 sequence is CASSQEGGPNQPQHF. The CDR3 region has the DNA TGCGCCAGCAGCCAAGAAGGGGGCCCCAATCAGCCCCAGCATTTT.

The chain carries TRBV5-4 and TRBJ2-7; a possible D gene is TRBD2 (6 bases). V lost 0 bases and J 9 bases, leaving 13 bases between the germline ends. Per germline, CDR1 SGHNT and CDR2 YYREEE (reference sequence). CDR3 length: 13 amino acids. Here the CDR3 reads CASSLDRTTGQYF. CDR3 DNA sequence: TGTGCCAGCAGCTTGGACAGGACTACGGGGCAGTACTTC.

This chain connects TRBV7-9 to TRBJ2-5, with D perhaps matching TRBD1 (6 bases). Germline values: CDR1 SEHNR, CDR2 FQNEAQ (reference sequence). V lost 2 bases, J lost 5 bases, and 15 bases lay in between. The CDR3 covers 15 residues. CDR3 nucleotides: TGTGCCAGCAGCTTAAATTTTGGGGGCCTGGAGACCCAGTACTTC. Translating gives CASSLNFGGLETQYF.

This chain joins TRBV9 and TRBJ2-4, with D perhaps matching TRBD2 (5 bases). V dropped 0 bases and J dropped 6 bases, with 7 bases sitting between them. CDR1 is SGDLS and CDR2 is YYNGEE in the germline V gene. This CDR3 contains 13 residues. The CDR3 DNA reads as TGTGCCAGCAGCGTAGGGGGAGCAAACATTCAGTACTTC. Residues: CASSVGGANIQYF.

This clone was counted between two and nine times. The J gene is TRBJ1-1, the V gene TRBV9; D gene unclear. This CDR3 has 15 amino acids. CDR1 SGDLS and CDR2 YYNGEE come from the germline V gene. V lost 0 bases to trimming and J lost 4 bases, with 13 bases between them. CDR3 sequence: CASSVVGGLGTEAFF. The CDR3 DNA follows: TGTGCCAGCAGCGTAGTGGGAGGGCTAGGCACTGAAGCTTTCTTT.

The V gene is TRBV5-1, the J gene TRBJ1-1; the D gene is possibly TRBD1 (5 bases). The V gene's germline CDR1 is SGHRS and CDR2 YFSETQ. The germline V and J ends were trimmed by 4 bases and 1 base, with 11 bases remaining between them. This CDR3 spans 14 amino acids. The CDR3 nucleotides are TGCGCCAGCAGCCGAACTACAGGGAACACTGAAGCTTTCTTT. Translated: CASSRTTGNTEAFF.

The CDR3 bases are TGTGCCAGCAACCCAGGGTCGGGTTTGGGCTACACCTTC. This codes for CASNPGSGLGYTF. V gene TRBV7-9 combines with J gene TRBJ1-2, with D possibly being TRBD1 (5 bases). From germline, CDR1 is SEHNR and CDR2 FQNEAQ (reference sequence). Trimming pared 7 bases from V and 8 bases from J, leaving 17 bases between. The CDR3 totals 13 residues.

This chain uses TRBV15 with TRBJ1-4; 8 positions match TRBD1. Trimming at V came to 8 bases and at J to 2 bases, leaving 10 bases not matched to a gene. CDR3 length equals 16 residues. CDR1 and CDR2 (germline): LNHNV, YYDKDF (reference sequence). The CDR3 protein is CATRQGRMATNEKLFF. CDR3 DNA sequence: TGTGCCACCCGACAGGGGAGGATGGCGACTAATGAAAAACTGTTTTTT. Drawing the rest from reference TRBV15 and TRBJ1-4, the complete variable domain is DAMVIQNPRYQVTQFGKPVTLSCSQTLNHNVMYWYQQKSSQAPKLLFHYYDKDFNNEADTPDNFQSRRPNTSFCFLDIRSPGLGDTAMYLCATRQGRMATNEKLFFGSGTQLSVL.

The chain links TRBV5-4 to TRBJ2-5; D is unresolved. With 4 bases removed from V and 2 bases from J, the gap between germline ends came to 18 bases. Looked up from germline, CDR1 is SGHNT and CDR2 is YYREEE (reference sequence). This CDR3 spans 16 amino acids. The DNA of the CDR3 is TGTGCCAGCAGCAAGGAGCAGTCGCCACTGCAAGAGACCCAGTACTTC. This encodes CASSKEQSPLQETQYF.

V gene TRBV19 combines with J gene TRBJ2-5; TRBD1 matches 7 bases. V lost 5 bases and J lost 1; bases outside the gene matches: 1. The CDR3 extends over 13 amino acids. Germline CDR1 reads LNHDA; CDR2 reads SQIVND (reference sequence). The CDR3 sequence: CASSGTVQETQYF. The CDR3 DNA is TGTGCCAGTAGTGGGACAGTCCAAGAGACCCAGTACTTC.

The V gene is TRBV7-6, the J gene TRBJ1-3; D is ambiguous. V dropped 5 bases and J dropped 0 bases, with 11 bases sitting between them. Germline V gene lookup returns CDR1 SGHVS and CDR2 FNYEAQ. This CDR3 has 15 residues. The CDR3 DNA follows: TGTGCCAGCAGCCGCGGACTCAACTCTGGAAACACCATATATTTT. It is translated as CASSRGLNSGNTIYF.

J is TRBJ1-5 and V is TRBV30, with 7 nucleotides matching TRBD1. Trimming removed 2 bases from V and 1 base from J; junction bases left unmatched: 5. Germline V CDR1 and CDR2: GTSNPN, SVGIG (reference sequence). The CDR3 covers 15 residues. The CDR3 nucleotides read TGTGCCTGGAGTACAGGACAGGCAAGCAATCAGCCCCAGCATTTT. Translation gives CAWSTGQASNQPQHF.

The CDR3, as DNA: TGTGCCAGCAGCCAAGCGAGAGGGATCACTGAAGCTTTCTTT. Translating it yields CASSQARGITEAFF. The rearrangement links TRBV14 to TRBJ1-1, with no clear D. Germline V lookup: CDR1 SGHDN, CDR2 FVKESK. The CDR3 consists of 14 residues. Trimming removed 1 base from V and 4 bases from J, with 10 bases in between.

This chain connects TRBV18 to TRBJ2-1, with 9 bases lining up with TRBD2. V was pared by 0 bases and J by 1 base, with 1 base of the junction left unmatched. The CDR3 has 16 amino acids. Germline assignment: CDR1 KGHSH and CDR2 LQKENI. The CDR3 DNA reads TGTGCCAGCTCACCACCTAGCGGGGGTTCCTACAATGAGCAGTTCTTC. This encodes CASSPPSGGSYNEQFF. The full variable domain, its missing parts supplied by reference TRBV18 and TRBJ2-1, is NAGVMQNPRHLVRRRGQEARLRCSPMKGHSHVYWYRQLPEEGLKFMVYLQKENIIDESGMPKERFSAEFPKEGPSILRIQQVVRGDSAAYFCASSPPSGGSYNEQFFGPGTRLTVL.

This sequence joins TRBV19 and TRBJ1-1, with 7 bases matching TRBD1. Looked up from germline, CDR1 is LNHDA and CDR2 is SQIVND (reference sequence). Trimming removed 5 bases from V and 4 bases from J; junction bases left unmatched: 10. The CDR3 consists of 15 residues. CDR3 sequence: CASSLFADRSTEAFF. Here the CDR3 DNA reads TGTGCCAGTAGTCTCTTCGCGGACAGGAGCACTGAAGCTTTCTTT.

The chain uses TRBV18 and TRBJ2-3; possibly TRBD1 for D (6 bases). The germline gives CDR1 KGHSH, CDR2 LQKENI. The CDR3 runs 15 residues. The V gene lost 4 bases and the J gene lost 2 bases, with 13 bases spanning the gap. The CDR3 protein is CASSRIQGITDTQYF. The CDR3, as DNA: TGTGCCAGCTCACGGATACAGGGTATCACAGATACGCAGTATTTT.

This chain joins TRBV5-1 and TRBJ2-5; 8 nucleotides match TRBD1. Germline-derived CDR1 and CDR2 are SGHRS and YFSETQ. J gave up 5 bases and V 0 bases, and 3 bases lay outside the gene matches. There are 14 residues in the CDR3. CDR3 loop: CASSLGTGRETQYF. The CDR3 nucleotides read TGCGCCAGCAGCTTGGGGACAGGGCGGGAGACCCAGTACTTC.

The count of this clone is one. The chain uses TRBV19 and TRBJ1-1; D uncertain. V was clipped by 5 bases and J by 1 base, with 8 bases between them. The CDR3 has 13 residues. Looked up from germline, CDR1 is LNHDA and CDR2 is SQIVND (reference sequence). The CDR3 region is CASSYKSNTEAFF. CDR3 nucleotide sequence: TGTGCCAGTAGTTACAAATCGAACACTGAAGCTTTCTTT.